These 31 T cell receptor beta chains came from one sample sequenced in a study of blood T cell repertoires in COVID-19. Here immunoSEQ multiplex PCR was the method, and the copy in TCRdb shows in-frame clones only, minus some. The sample carries approximately 170,000 clones, roughly nine tenths recorded once. The sequenced sample consisted of peripheral blood. These TCRs come from a woman aged 70-85 years with acute or convalescent COVID-19.

The chain joins TRBV7-9 to TRBJ1-5; the D gene is possibly TRBD1 (6 bases). V was shortened by 1 base and J by 4 bases, with 14 bases between the two germline ends. Germline CDR1 is SEHNR and CDR2 is FQNEAQ (reference sequence). This CDR3 is 16 amino acids long. CDR3 coding DNA: TGTGCCAGCAGCTTAGAAGGCGGCAGGGGAAATCAGCCCCAGCATTTT. This gives the protein CASSLEGGRGNQPQHF.

This CDR3 is CASSSGGLELMISYEQYF. CDR3 in DNA: TGCGCCAGCAGCTCGGGGGGATTGGAACTGATGATATCCTACGAGCAGTACTTC. The chain uses TRBV5-1 and TRBJ2-7, with 7 bases lining up with TRBD2. Germline trimming cut 3 bases from V and 1 base from J; bases unmatched to any gene: 16. Germline V gene data show CDR1 as SGHRS and CDR2 as YFSETQ. The CDR3 is 18 residues long.

V usage is TRBV10-2 and J usage is TRBJ2-7, with D possibly being TRBD1 (5 bases). Germline values: CDR1 WSHSY, CDR2 SAAADI. This CDR3 is 12 amino acids long. The V end was cut by 2 bases, the J end by 7 bases, with 9 bases between. CDR3 DNA: TGCGCCAGCAGTGAGCCTCCAGGGGAGCAGTACTTC. It codes for CASSEPPGEQYF.

The V and J genes are TRBV7-8 and TRBJ1-5; a weak D match, TRBD1 (6 bases). Germline lookup yields CDR1 SGHVS and CDR2 FQNEAQ. CDR3 size: 13 residues. V was trimmed by 5 bases and J by 3 bases, leaving 8 bases between them. CDR3 residues: CASSPGDNQPQHF. In nucleotides, the CDR3 is TGTGCCAGCAGCCCAGGGGACAATCAGCCCCAGCATTTT.

This rearrangement joins TRBV28 to TRBJ2-6, with D perhaps matching TRBD1 (6 bases). The CDR3 consists of 16 residues. Trimming took 4 bases from V and 2 from J, leaving 12 bases between them. Germline CDR1 MDHEN, CDR2 SYDVKM. The CDR3 sequence: CASSSGWTAGANVLTF. The CDR3 bases are TGTGCCAGCAGTTCGGGATGGACAGCTGGGGCCAACGTCCTGACTTTC.

The chain joins TRBV5-5 to TRBJ2-7; 7 bases fit TRBD1. V dropped 0 bases and J dropped 3; count of bases not matched to a gene: 9. Per the germline V gene, CDR1 is SGHKS and CDR2 is YYEKEE (reference sequence). The CDR3 runs to 16 residues. The CDR3 loop is CASSLARQGLRYEQYF. The CDR3 bases are TGTGCCAGCAGCTTGGCCAGACAGGGCTTGCGCTACGAGCAGTACTTC.

V gene TRBV30 combines with J gene TRBJ2-7; a possible D gene is TRBD2 (5 bases). Germline V gives CDR1 GTSNPN, CDR2 SVGIG (reference sequence). The CDR3 consists of 14 residues. V was clipped by 5 bases and J by 6 bases, with 20 bases between them. CDR3 amino acids: CAWGSLVPSGEQYF. The CDR3 DNA is TGTGCCTGGGGATCACTAGTTCCCTCGGGCGAGCAGTACTTC. The full variable domain, in which reference TRBV30 and TRBJ2-7 provide the parts outside the CDR3, is SQTIHQWPATLVQPVGSPLSLECTVEGTSNPNLYWYRQAAGRGLQLLFYSVGIGQISSEVPQNLSASRPQDRQFILSSKKLLLSDSGFYLCAWGSLVPSGEQYFGPGTRLTVT.

This clone showed up just a few times. V gene TRBV5-4 combines with J gene TRBJ1-2; D may be TRBD1 (5 bases). Germline V gene data show CDR1 as SGHNT and CDR2 as YYREEE (reference sequence). CDR3 size: 16 residues. V shed 3 bases and J shed 4 bases, with 19 bases lying between them. CDR3 bases: TGTGCCAGCAGCTCGGGACTAACTCCCAACATCTATGGCTACACCTTC. Translated, it gives CASSSGLTPNIYGYTF.

The rearrangement links TRBV9 to TRBJ1-6; unclear D gene. CDR1 is SGDLS and CDR2 is YYNGEE in the germline V gene. Trimming left V 0 bases short and J 4 bases short, with 8 bases between. The CDR3 extends over 15 amino acids. CDR3 in amino acids: CASSVGGAYNSPLHF. DNA of the CDR3: TGTGCCAGCAGCGTAGGTGGAGCTTATAATTCACCCCTCCACTTT.

The chain couples TRBV30 to TRBJ2-1; 7 bases map to TRBD1. Trimming at V came to 5 bases and at J to 3 bases, leaving 10 bases not matched to a gene. Germline V gene lookup returns CDR1 GTSNPN and CDR2 SVGIG (reference sequence). The CDR3 spans 15 residues. The CDR3 DNA is TGTGCCTGGGCTCTCAGGGGGTCGCGCTACAATGAGCAGTTCTTC. Its translation is CAWALRGSRYNEQFF.

This rearrangement joins TRBV24-1 to TRBJ1-5; D ambiguous. The length of the CDR3 is 13 residues. The V gene's germline CDR1 is KGHDR and CDR2 SFDVKD. Trimming shortened V by 4 bases and J by 4 bases, and 7 bases separated the two germline ends. CDR3 sequence reads: CATSDRANQPQHF. DNA of the CDR3: TGTGCCACCAGTGACCGAGCAAATCAGCCCCAGCATTTT.

The V gene is TRBV6-5, the J gene TRBJ1-3; D possibly corresponds to TRBD1 (5 bases). CDR3 size: 14 residues. V lost 5 bases, J lost 0 bases, and 8 bases lay in between. The germline CDR1 and CDR2 sequences are MNHEY and SVGAGI. The CDR3 here is CASSQGTSGNTIYF. As DNA, the CDR3 is TGTGCCAGCAGTCAGGGCACCTCTGGAAACACCATATATTTT.

The rearrangement links TRBV6-2 or TRBV6-3 to TRBJ2-7; 8 nucleotides line up with TRBD1. V was clipped by 2 bases and J by 3 bases; unmatched bases: 12. CDR3 size: 17 residues. Per germline, CDR1 MNHEY and CDR2 SVGEGT. The CDR3 coding sequence is TGTGCCAGCAGTTACCCTACGTCCCGGACAGGGTACTACGAGCAGTACTTC. It translates to CASSYPTSRTGYYEQYF.

V gene TRBV19 combines with J gene TRBJ2-5, with D hard to call. Germline-derived CDR1 and CDR2 are LNHDA and SQIVND (reference sequence). The germline V and J ends were trimmed by 3 bases and 4 bases, with 12 bases remaining between them. CDR3 size: 14 residues. CDR3 in amino acids: CASSILPGLETQYF. The CDR3 nucleotides are TGTGCCAGTAGTATTCTTCCAGGTCTAGAGACCCAGTACTTC.

As for this clone: The same CDR3 is also encoded by other DNA sequences in this sample. This chain connects TRBV11-2 to TRBJ1-1; 10 bases fit TRBD1. This CDR3 comprises 15 residues. The trim removed 4 bases at V and 1 base at J, leaving 3 bases unmatched. Germline CDR1 SGHAT, CDR2 FQNNGV. The CDR3 nucleotides read TGTGCCAGCAGCTCCCGGGACAGGGGGAACACTGAAGCTTTCTTT. This gives the protein CASSSRDRGNTEAFF.

The chain employs TRBV7-2 and TRBJ2-1, with 11 bases matching TRBD2. The J segment lost 0 bases and the V segment lost 10 bases, leaving 14 bases of the junction unmatched. The CDR3 totals 18 residues. Germline V CDR1 and CDR2: SGHTA, FQGNSA. The CDR3 bases are TGTGCCACGCCCGGGACTAGCGGATCACCATACTCCTACAATGAGCAGTTCTTC. Its translation: CATPGTSGSPYSYNEQFF.

This clone was observed a few times. The chain recombines TRBV5-1 with TRBJ1-1; weak D call: TRBD1 (6 bases). Germline CDR1 is SGHRS and CDR2 is YFSETQ. V gave up 6 bases and J gave up 0 bases, with 12 bases separating them. The CDR3 runs 14 residues. This CDR3 is CASTRTDMNTEAFF. The DNA of the CDR3 is TGCGCCAGCACCCGGACAGACATGAACACTGAAGCTTTCTTT.

The CDR3 nucleotides are TGCGCCAGCAGCCAAGGCCGGGGGGGGAGCTCTGGAAACACCATATATTTT. Translated, it gives CASSQGRGGSSGNTIYF. V is TRBV4-1 and J is TRBJ1-3; maybe TRBD1 (5 bases). This CDR3 has 17 residues. The V gene lost 1 base and the J gene lost 0 bases, with 13 bases spanning the gap. Looked up from germline, CDR1 is MGHRA and CDR2 is YSYEKL.

This chain links TRBV27 with TRBJ1-5; the match to TRBD1 covers 9 bases. V shed 6 bases, J shed 5 bases, and the junction held 8 bases outside the gene matches. The germline V gene encodes CDR1 MNHEY and CDR2 SMNVEV (reference sequence). This CDR3 has 15 amino acids. CDR3 in amino acids: CASSPGTGSYQPQHF. CDR3 nucleotides: TGTGCCAGCAGCCCTGGGACAGGGTCGTATCAGCCCCAGCATTTT.

The chain links TRBV2 to TRBJ2-2, with TRBD1 matching over 9 bases. This CDR3 has 15 residues. V was pared by 5 bases and J by 6 bases, with 7 bases of the junction left unmatched. Germline CDR1 and CDR2: SNHLY and FYNNEI. This CDR3 reads CASSPGTGLPGELFF. CDR3 nucleotides: TGTGCCAGCAGTCCCGGGACAGGGCTTCCCGGGGAGCTGTTTTTT. Using reference TRBV2 and TRBJ2-2 for the parts outside the CDR3, the full variable domain is EPEVTQTPSHQVTQMGQEVILRCVPISNHLYFYWYRQILGQKVEFLVSFYNNEISEKSEIFDDQFSVERPDGSNFTLKIRSTKLEDSAMYFCASSPGTGLPGELFFGEGSRLTVL.

The chain links TRBV18 to TRBJ2-2; 7 bases agree with TRBD2. The germline gives CDR1 KGHSH, CDR2 LQKENI. Germline trimming cut 3 bases from V and 1 base from J; bases unmatched to any gene: 11. This CDR3 contains 18 residues. CDR3 coding DNA: TGTGCCAGCTCACCTTCCCTAGCGGTCGGTATGAACACCGGGGAGCTGTTTTTT. Translating it yields CASSPSLAVGMNTGELFF.

This clone was counted a single time. This chain joins TRBV4-3 and TRBJ2-1; 14 nucleotides align to TRBD2. V was clipped by 1 base and J by 8 bases; unmatched bases: 1. CDR1 is LGHNA, CDR2 YSLEER, per germline. The CDR3 is 15 amino acids. The chain's CDR3 is CASSQGLAGGDEQFF. Written as DNA, the CDR3 is TGCGCCAGCAGCCAAGGACTAGCGGGAGGGGATGAGCAGTTCTTC.

This chain joins TRBV19 and TRBJ1-1, with 8 bases identical to TRBD1. Germline CDR1 is LNHDA and CDR2 is SQIVND (reference sequence). The CDR3 sequence is 15 residues long. V dropped 7 bases and J dropped 0; count of bases not matched to a gene: 7. The CDR3 nucleotides are TGTGCCAGTAAGGGACAGGCTTACATGAACACTGAAGCTTTCTTT. Amino acid sequence: CASKGQAYMNTEAFF.

In nucleotides, the CDR3 is TGTGCCAGCAGCTTGAGCGGACAGAGAAAAGGGCAGTACTTC. It specifies CASSLSGQRKGQYF. V usage is TRBV5-6 and J usage is TRBJ2-7; D might be TRBD1 (6 bases). CDR1 SGHDT and CDR2 YYEEEE come from the germline V gene. Trimming stripped 1 base from V and 9 bases from J, with 17 bases between. CDR3 length: 14 amino acids.

V is TRBV7-6 and J is TRBJ1-1, with D perhaps matching TRBD1 (5 bases). CDR3 size: 15 residues. The germline V gene has CDR1 SGHVS and CDR2 FNYEAQ. V was trimmed by 1 base and J by 3 bases, leaving 12 bases between them. CDR3 sequence (DNA): TGTGCCAGCAGCTTAGAAACGGGGGTTTACACTGAAGCTTTCTTT. The encoded protein is CASSLETGVYTEAFF.

The chain uses TRBV7-9 and TRBJ1-1; 9 nucleotides match TRBD1. Germline trimming cut 5 bases from V and 5 bases from J; bases unmatched to any gene: 9. Looked up from germline, CDR1 is SEHNR and CDR2 is FQNEAQ (reference sequence). This CDR3 region has 15 residues. The CDR3 reads CASSPEGTGSTEAFF. The CDR3 DNA sequence: TGTGCCAGCAGCCCAGAAGGGACAGGGTCGACTGAAGCTTTCTTT.

A note on this clone: The identical CDR3 is also encoded by other nucleotide sequences in the sample. The chain carries TRBV30 and TRBJ1-5; D is perhaps TRBD1 (6 bases). The CDR3 contains 13 residues. Germline CDR1 GTSNPN, CDR2 SVGIG (reference sequence). V lost 2 bases and J 1 base, leaving 6 bases between the germline ends. The CDR3 is CAWSTGSNQPQHF. The CDR3 bases are TGTGCCTGGAGTACAGGGAGCAATCAGCCCCAGCATTTT.

The CDR3 protein is CASSPQPRHVYEWGYTF. CDR3 nucleotide sequence: TGTGCCAGCAGTCCTCAACCCCGACACGTCTACGAATGGGGCTACACCTTC. The genes are TRBV28 and TRBJ1-2; no reliable D call. This CDR3 region has 17 residues. V lost 5 bases and J 8 bases, leaving 27 bases between the germline ends. In germline, CDR1 is MDHEN, CDR2 SYDVKM.

The genes are TRBV7-8 and TRBJ2-1; the match to TRBD2 covers 9 bases. The CDR3 length is 20 residues. The germline V gene encodes CDR1 SGHVS and CDR2 FQNEAQ. The trim removed 5 bases at V and 0 bases at J, leaving 17 bases unmatched. CDR3 coding DNA: TGTGCCAGCAGCCCAACTACTCTTGCGGGGGGGAGTAGCTCCTACAATGAGCAGTTCTTC. Its protein product is CASSPTTLAGGSSSYNEQFF.

CDR3 in amino acids: CASSPGPNTDTQYF. The DNA for the CDR3 is TGTGCCAGCTCACCAGGCCCAAACACAGATACGCAGTATTTT. The V gene is TRBV18, the J gene TRBJ2-3; D gene unclear. In germline, CDR1 is KGHSH, CDR2 LQKENI. Deletions cut 2 bases from V and 2 bases from J, with 8 bases between. The CDR3 runs 14 residues. The full variable domain, rest sourced from reference TRBV18 and TRBJ2-3, is NAGVMQNPRHLVRRRGQEARLRCSPMKGHSHVYWYRQLPEEGLKFMVYLQKENIIDESGMPKERFSAEFPKEGPSILRIQQVVRGDSAAYFCASSPGPNTDTQYFGPGTRLTVL.

J is TRBJ1-2 and V is TRBV2; weak D call: TRBD1 (5 bases). CDR1 SNHLY and CDR2 FYNNEI come from the germline V gene. The CDR3 consists of 12 residues. The V end lost 2 bases, the J end lost 6 bases, and 7 bases lay between the germline ends. CDR3 sequence (DNA): TGTGCCAGCAGTGAATCGGGGGATGGCTACACCTTC. Protein sequence: CASSESGDGYTF.